The clone carrying this T cell receptor (beta chain) was observed a handful of times. Its antigen is undetermined. The data belong to a study of cytomegalovirus exposure and HLA in healthy donors. Across the study: Falling in the Caucasian-associated ancestry cluster were 80% to 90% of around 370 genotyped donors.

It was with 60 Vbeta and 13 Jbeta primers that the PCR ran. Data came from immunoSEQ multiplex PCR; TCRdb stores just in-frame clones and leaves some out. The profile shows about 150,000 clones, around 82% of them singletons. Overall study findings and caveats: For TCR beta chains, V- and J-gene trimming was later linked to a missense DCLRE1C variant.

The sample comprised PBMCs. The clonotype was recovered from a woman between 45 and 65 years old in good health and CMV-seropositive.

Written as DNA, the CDR3 is TGTGCCAGCAGCCCCGACTACCGGGGGGCCCACGAGCAGTACTTC. It translates to CASSPDYRGAHEQYF. This sequence joins TRBV4-2 and TRBJ2-7, with D possibly matching TRBD2 (7 bases). Trimming removed 4 bases from V and 5 bases from J, with 18 bases in between. The CDR3 sequence is 15 residues long. CDR1 and CDR2 (germline): LGHNA, YNFKEQ.